The 9 T cell receptor beta chains below come from one sample, sequenced in a study of shared clonotypes between healthy human individuals. Positive CCR7 selection of CD45RO-negative cells yielded the naive CD8 cells, and terminally differentiated effector memory CD45RA+ cells were excluded. Some clones are missing from TCRdb's copy, which holds only in-frame ones; the method was immunoSEQ multiplex PCR. The data contain some 2 million clones, about 95% of them singletons. Sequencing was done on a sample of naive CD8+ T cells sorted from blood. These receptors originate from a man between 18 and 35 years old in good health.

The rearrangement links TRBV5-1 to TRBJ1-1, with 7 bases lining up with TRBD1. J lost 6 bases, V lost 0 bases, and 14 bases had no gene match. The V gene's germline CDR1 is SGHRS and CDR2 YFSETQ. The CDR3 consists of 17 residues. DNA for the CDR3: TGCGCCAGCAGCTTGGTTGGGCCTATCGGGGACAGACCTGAAGCTTTCTTT. Its translation: CASSLVGPIGDRPEAFF.

The chain joins TRBV10-1 to TRBJ1-1; no definite D call. Per germline, CDR1 WNHNN and CDR2 SYGVQD (reference sequence). This CDR3 spans 13 amino acids. Trimming took off 1 base at V and 4 bases at J, with 7 bases between the two ends. The DNA for the CDR3 is TGCGCCAGCAGTGAGTGGCCGAGCACTGAAGCTTTCTTT. Translation: CASSEWPSTEAFF.

The gene calls are TRBV2 and TRBJ2-3; TRBD2 is a possible D gene (5 bases). Between the trimmed V and J ends, which lost 4 bases and 2 bases, there was a span of 13 bases. The CDR3 is 15 residues long. Germline V CDR1 and CDR2: SNHLY, FYNNEI. The CDR3 sequence is CASSGWLAHTDTQYF. The DNA for the CDR3 is TGTGCCAGCAGTGGTTGGCTAGCTCACACAGATACGCAGTATTTT.

V usage is TRBV5-4 and J usage is TRBJ2-5; D is possibly TRBD1 or TRBD2 (5 bases each). The CDR3 contains 14 residues. CDR1 is SGHNT, CDR2 YYREEE, per germline (reference sequence). Deletions cut 0 bases from V and 4 bases from J, with 10 bases between. The CDR3 is CASSLGMGTETQYF. CDR3 coding DNA: TGTGCCAGCAGCTTGGGTATGGGGACAGAGACCCAGTACTTC.

This sequence joins TRBV11-2 and TRBJ1-2; D remains ambiguous. This CDR3 has 14 residues. Germline V gives CDR1 SGHAT, CDR2 FQNNGV. Trimming took off 0 bases at V and 8 bases at J, with 13 bases between the two ends. The CDR3 is CASSLDKGLIGYTF. As DNA, the CDR3 is TGTGCCAGCAGCTTAGATAAAGGCTTAATCGGCTACACCTTC.

V is TRBV27 and J is TRBJ2-5; 9 positions agree with TRBD2. J gave up 2 bases and V 8 bases, and 9 bases lay outside the gene matches. The CDR3 is made up of 15 amino acids. Germline-derived CDR1 and CDR2 are MNHEY and SMNVEV (reference sequence). The CDR3 DNA reads as TGTGCCAGCCGCCCAGCGGGGGGTGGACAAGAGACCCAGTACTTC. The encoded protein is CASRPAGGGQETQYF.

This rearrangement joins TRBV5-6 to TRBJ1-2, with D perhaps matching TRBD1 (5 bases). The CDR3 consists of 14 residues. V gave up 0 bases and J gave up 7 bases, with 13 bases separating them. Germline CDR1 and CDR2: SGHDT and YYEEEE. CDR3 in DNA: TGTGCCAGCAGCTTGGGAGGGGTAACTATTGGCTACACCTTC. Protein: CASSLGGVTIGYTF.

This chain links TRBV10-3 with TRBJ1-1; D might be TRBD1 (5 bases). The CDR3 length is 15 residues. Looked up from germline, CDR1 is ENHRY and CDR2 is SYGVKD. V shed 10 bases and J shed 3 bases, with 21 bases lying between them. The CDR3 nucleotides read TGTGCCACCGTTGATATAGGGGCGTGGGACACTGAAGCTTTCTTT. The encoded protein is CATVDIGAWDTEAFF.

In nucleotides, the CDR3 is TGTGCCAGCAGCTTGCTCAGCGGGAGGCGGCAGTTCTTC. This sequence encodes CASSLLSGRRQFF. The V gene is TRBV7-2, the J gene TRBJ2-1; 9 bases align to TRBD2. The germline CDR1 and CDR2 sequences are SGHTA and FQGNSA. V trimming: 3 bases; J trimming: 12 bases; junction bases outside the gene matches: 6. The CDR3 runs 13 residues. The whole variable domain, filled in from reference TRBV7-2 and TRBJ2-1, reads GAGVSQSPSNKVTEKGKDVELRCDPISGHTALYWYRQSLGQGLEFLIYFQGNSAPDKSGLPSDRFSAERTGGSVSTLTIQRTQQEDSAVYLCASSLLSGRRQFFGPGTRLTVL.